These T cell receptor beta chains were read from a single sample in a study of cytomegalovirus exposure and HLA in healthy donors. Method: immunoSEQ multiplex PCR; TCRdb's copy keeps in-frame clones and lacks some. This sample has 70,000 to 95,000 clones, with around 77% found just once. Sequencing was done on a sample of PBMCs. Receptor source: a man in his fifties in good health and CMV-seronegative. CDR3s include the opening cysteine and the closing phenylalanine or tryptophan. Fields, in order: clone size, V gene, J gene, D gene, CDR3 protein, CDR3 DNA. The D gene is left open where the match is weak. Expanded clones are given a class, and other clones once, few, many or no size at all.

NA,TRBV10-1,TRBJ2-3,TRBD1,CASSPPGTGADTQYF,TGCGCCAGCAGCCCCCCCGGGACAGGGGCAGATACGCAGTATTTT
NA,TRBV6-6,TRBJ2-7,NA,CASSYSSRGTYEQYF,TGTGCCAGCAGTTACTCGAGTAGGGGCACCTACGAGCAGTACTTC
NA,TRBV25-1,TRBJ2-2,TRBD2,CASRGGLGLNTGELFF,TGTGCCAGCAGGGGAGGGCTGGGGCTGAACACCGGGGAGCTGTTTTTT
NA,TRBV7-2,TRBJ2-1,TRBD1,CASSLPGQGRDEQFF,TGTGCCAGCAGCCTACCGGGACAGGGGAGGGATGAGCAGTTCTTC
few,TRBV4-3,TRBJ2-1,TRBD2,CASSQGPAGGSDNEQFF,TGCGCCAGCAGCCAAGGCCCGGCGGGGGGGTCCGACAATGAGCAGTTCTTC
NA,TRBV7-2,TRBJ2-5,NA,CASSLEYGRAETQYF,TGTGCCAGCAGCTTAGAGTACGGGCGGGCAGAGACCCAGTACTTC
NA,TRBV30,TRBJ2-7,TRBD2,CAWRGSGGPGEQYF,TGTGCCTGGAGGGGGTCGGGGGGGCCGGGCGAGCAGTACTTC
NA,TRBV6-1,TRBJ2-7,NA,CASYITGLYEQYF,TGTGCCAGCTATATCACGGGGTTGTACGAGCAGTACTTC
NA,TRBV5-4,TRBJ2-2,TRBD1,CASSLGGQGTGELFF,TGTGCCAGCAGCTTGGGTGGACAGGGGACCGGGGAGCTGTTTTTT
NA,TRBV30,TRBJ1-2,NA,CAWSLQTTVPHYGYTF,TGTGCCTGGAGTCTACAAACGACTGTACCGCACTATGGCTACACCTTC
NA,TRBV10-3,TRBJ2-7,NA,CAISGGANHYEQYF,TGTGCCATCAGTGGGGGAGCAAACCACTACGAGCAGTACTTC